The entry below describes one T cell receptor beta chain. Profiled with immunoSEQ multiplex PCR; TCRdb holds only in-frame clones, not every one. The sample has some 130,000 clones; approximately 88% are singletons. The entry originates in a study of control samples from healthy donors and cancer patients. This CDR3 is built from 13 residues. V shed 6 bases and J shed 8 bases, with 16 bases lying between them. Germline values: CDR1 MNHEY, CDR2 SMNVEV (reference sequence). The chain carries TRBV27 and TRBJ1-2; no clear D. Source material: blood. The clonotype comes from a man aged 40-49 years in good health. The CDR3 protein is CASSLQGLGGYTF. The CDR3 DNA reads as TGTGCCAGCAGCCTGCAAGGGCTCGGGGGCTACACCTTC.